The clone carrying this TCR beta chain has more than one count but fewer than ten. As TCR cDNA was made by 5'RACE template switching, a universal primer site and UMIs were added. MiXCR was run by TCRdb on the 5' RACE reads, yielding one entry per CDR3 protein. Of 400,000 or so distinct CDR3 sequences in the sample, about 6% were seen once. The V and J ends lost 2 bases and 9 bases, in that order; junction bases with no gene match: 4. Per germline, CDR1 SQVTM and CDR2 ANQGSEA. This CDR3 has 12 residues. The data were taken from a study of T cells after yellow fever vaccination. Study-level information: With SMART-Seq v4 Ultra Low Input, the fractions containing low cell numbers were prepared.

This receptor was identified in a man aged 30-40 years who received the YFV17D yellow fever vaccine. The source was PBMCs, collected 5 days after the yellow fever booster vaccination. The chain carries TRBV29-1 and TRBJ2-5, with 9 bases matching TRBD2. CDR3 sequence (DNA): TGCAGCGTTGAACCTAGCGGGGTGGCCCAGTACTTC. Amino acid sequence: CSVEPSGVAQYF.